This TCR beta chain was found in a study of blood T cell repertoires in COVID-19. Study details: The origin of the acute and convalescent COVID-19 samples was the United States, Italy and Spain. PBMCs, B-cell-depleted T cells, or T cells provided the cDNA or gDNA that made up the material.

Original processing methods: For nucleated cells, counts were estimated from reference gene primer amplification. The table came from immunoSEQ multiplex PCR; TCRdb's copy has only in-frame clones and leaves some out. That table supplies the V and J calls and clone size; D and trimming were determined from the DNA. The sample gives about 200,000 clones, approximately 84% of which show up once; 1.5% to 2% is in the top ten. Per the germline V gene, CDR1 is SNHLY and CDR2 is FYNNEI. CDR3 length: 17 amino acids. V lost 8 bases, J lost 2 bases, and 19 bases lay in between. This TCR came from a man aged 35 to 55 with active or convalescent COVID-19. The sample consisted of peripheral blood. The chain combines TRBV2 with TRBJ1-6, with D hard to call. The CDR3 bases are TGTGCCAGCTACGCTCGTCGGGGTGGGACCTATAATTCACCCCTCCACTTT. Its protein is CASYARRGGTYNSPLHF.